This entry lists 2 T cell receptor beta chains sequenced from one sample in a study of T cells in Graves' hyperthyroidism and ophthalmopathy (dated by TCRdb to about 2019). The library relied on multiplex PCR. Sequencing was carried out with an Illumina HiSeq 2000. The TCR beta CDR3 regions were amplified from RNA transcripts. A first-round RT-PCR of the TCR CDR3 used the HTBI primer set with the Qiagen OneStep RT-PCR kit. The raw public data were reprocessed by TCRdb itself: fastp quality trimming at Q25, MiXCR clonotype calling, in-frame beta chains only. CDR3 protein duplicates are merged, each entry listing the most common genes and DNA. The sample table records fewer than 300,000 distinct CDR3 sequences; less than 30% of these occur just once. The ten top clones hold approximately 30% of the sample. The sample taken for sequencing was blood. These receptors came from a man aged 35-49 years with Graves' hyperthyroidism that later progressed to Graves' ophthalmopathy.

This chain connects TRBV6-1 to TRBJ2-7, with D unclear. This CDR3 spans 14 amino acids. Per germline, CDR1 MNHNS and CDR2 SASEGT. V dropped 6 bases and J dropped 1 base, with 13 bases sitting between them. This CDR3 reads CASRNRASSYEQYF. DNA for the CDR3: TGTGCCAGCAGAAACCGGGCCTCGTCCTACGAGCAGTACTTC.

This clonotype is a singleton in its sample. V is TRBV11-2 and J is TRBJ2-7; 9 nucleotides align to TRBD1. After removal of 3 bases from V and 3 bases from J, the junction contained 12 bases not matched to a gene. The germline V gene has CDR1 SGHAT and CDR2 FQNNGV. The CDR3 extends over 17 amino acids. The CDR3: CASSFPRPGQGDYEQYF. The CDR3 DNA sequence: TGTGCCAGCAGCTTCCCCCGACCGGGACAGGGTGACTACGAGCAGTACTTC.